These 27 T cell receptor beta chains were all obtained from the same sample, sequenced in a study of cytomegalovirus exposure and HLA in healthy donors. Repertoires were generated with immunoSEQ multiplex PCR, while TCRdb's copy carries only in-frame clones and drops some. The sample carries more than 120,000 clones, about nine tenths recorded once. The sample was PBMCs. These receptors were taken from a man younger than 35 in good health and CMV-seropositive.

The chain uses TRBV11-2 and TRBJ2-5; 9 positions match TRBD2. The CDR3 is 15 amino acids. Germline trimming cut 1 base from V and 9 bases from J; bases unmatched to any gene: 9. Looked up from germline, CDR1 is SGHAT and CDR2 is FQNNGV. This CDR3 is CASSLAPQRGAPQYF. The CDR3 DNA sequence: TGTGCCAGCAGCTTAGCCCCACAGCGGGGGGCCCCCCAGTACTTC.

The chain links TRBV10-3 to TRBJ1-3; D unresolved. Per germline, CDR1 ENHRY and CDR2 SYGVKD. Trimming took off 6 bases at V and 4 bases at J, with 7 bases between the two ends. The CDR3 covers 12 residues. Written as DNA, the CDR3 is TGTGCCATCAGCAACATGGGAAACACCATATATTTT. This translates into CAISNMGNTIYF.

Turning to this clone: One end of the junction is discordant with germline, which a read error may explain. This chain's CDR3 is CASSSYRDTEF. CDR3 in DNA: TGTGCCAGCAGCTCGTACCGGGATACGGAATTC. The chain joins TRBV5-6 to TRBJ2-7; possibly TRBD2 for D (5 bases). CDR1 is SGHDT and CDR2 is YYEEEE in the germline V gene. The CDR3 extends over 11 amino acids.

J is TRBJ2-1 and V is TRBV27; 9 bases agree with TRBD2. In germline, CDR1 is MNHEY, CDR2 SMNVEV (reference sequence). CDR3 length: 17 amino acids. Trimming at V came to 4 bases and at J to 5 bases, leaving 12 bases not matched to a gene. The DNA for the CDR3 is TGTGCCAGCAGTTCGCTGGAGGCTAGCGGGGTAAACAATGAGCAGTTCTTC. It is translated as CASSSLEASGVNNEQFF.

The chain joins TRBV19 to TRBJ2-1; 12 nucleotides match TRBD2. CDR3 length: 15 residues. CDR1 is LNHDA, CDR2 SQIVND, per germline (reference sequence). The V and J ends lost 3 bases and 7 bases, in that order; junction bases with no gene match: 4. Written as DNA, the CDR3 is TGTGCCAGTAGTATGCAAACTAGCGGGGGGAATGAGCAGTTCTTC. Translated: CASSMQTSGGNEQFF.

The J gene is TRBJ1-4, the V gene TRBV5-8; 8 nucleotides match TRBD1. The CDR3 is 14 residues long. V lost 5 bases to trimming and J lost 7 bases; unmatched junction nucleotides: 7. Germline V gives CDR1 SGHTS, CDR2 YDEGEE. CDR3 sequence: CASRLRDRSEKLFF. In DNA, the CDR3 is TGTGCCAGCAGACTTAGGGACAGGTCTGAAAAACTGTTTTTT.

The chain has TRBV5-6 and TRBJ1-2, with D perhaps TRBD1 (5 bases). CDR1 is SGHDT, CDR2 YYEEEE, per germline. V dropped 0 bases and J dropped 7 bases, with 13 bases sitting between them. The CDR3 loop spans 14 amino acids. The CDR3 region has the DNA TGTGCCAGCAGCTTGGGGCAGGGCTCTCGTGGCTACACCTTC. Protein sequence: CASSLGQGSRGYTF.

Written as DNA, the CDR3 is TGTGCCAGCAGCTTAGGGGAATCTGGGGAGCTGTTTTTT. It is translated as CASSLGESGELFF. The chain has TRBV7-9 and TRBJ1-4; D gene uncertain. With the DNA end fitting TRBJ2-2 better, the J assignment may be wrong. The germline V gene has CDR1 SEHNR and CDR2 FQNEAQ (reference sequence). This CDR3 has 13 residues.

This chain links TRBV7-9 with TRBJ1-3; a weak D match, TRBD1 (6 bases). Germline V lookup: CDR1 SEHNR, CDR2 FQNEAQ (reference sequence). The V and J ends lost 4 bases and 7 bases respectively, with 17 bases between them. This CDR3 comprises 15 residues. This CDR3 reads CASSSPRGGENTIYF. CDR3 sequence (DNA): TGTGCCAGCAGCTCCCCGAGGGGGGGCGAGAACACCATATATTTT.

The chain has TRBV28 and TRBJ1-2; 8 nucleotides match TRBD1. The CDR3 extends over 15 amino acids. The V gene's germline CDR1 is MDHEN and CDR2 SYDVKM. V lost 6 bases and J lost 4; bases outside the gene matches: 10. The CDR3 loop reads CASSPAPGGLYGYTF. For the CDR3, the DNA is TGTGCCAGCAGCCCCGCCCCAGGGGGCCTCTATGGCTACACCTTC.

The chain joins TRBV4-1 to TRBJ1-1; D is undetermined. Germline-derived CDR1 and CDR2 are MGHRA and YSYEKL. CDR3 length equals 15 residues. V lost 2 bases, J lost 1 base, and 11 bases lay in between. The CDR3 sequence is CASSQTRAKNTEAFF. The CDR3 region has the DNA TGCGCCAGCAGCCAAACGCGCGCTAAGAACACTGAAGCTTTCTTT.

This chain connects TRBV2 to TRBJ1-2; D is ambiguous. V gave up 3 bases and J gave up 1 base, with 6 bases separating them. This CDR3 region has 13 residues. The germline V gene has CDR1 SNHLY and CDR2 FYNNEI. CDR3 sequence reads: CASSESSNYGYTF. As DNA, the CDR3 is TGTGCCAGCAGTGAGTCTAGTAACTATGGCTACACCTTC.

The V call is TRBV27, the J call TRBJ2-1, with TRBD1 matching over 10 bases. J lost 8 bases, V lost 2 bases, and 6 bases had no gene match. The CDR3 is made up of 15 amino acids. Per the germline V gene, CDR1 is MNHEY and CDR2 is SMNVEV (reference sequence). CDR3 in amino acids: CASSLRDRGLDEQFF. The CDR3, as DNA: TGTGCCAGCAGTTTAAGAGACAGGGGGCTCGATGAGCAGTTCTTC.

The J gene is TRBJ1-6, the V gene TRBV6-1, with 10 bases fitting TRBD1. The CDR3 consists of 14 residues. With 6 bases clipped from V and 6 bases from J, the junction kept 2 bases outside the gene matches. Germline V lookup: CDR1 MNHNS, CDR2 SASEGT. The chain's CDR3 is CASRDRGGNSPLHF. CDR3 in DNA: TGTGCCAGCAGGGACAGGGGGGGTAATTCACCCCTCCACTTT.

This clone was detected once. The genes are TRBV18 and TRBJ2-7, with 7 bases matching TRBD1. The V segment lost 5 bases and the J segment 6 bases; nucleotides outside the gene matches: 4. The CDR3 is made up of 12 amino acids. Germline CDR1 reads KGHSH; CDR2 reads LQKENI. The DNA for the CDR3 is TGTGCCAGCTCAGCAGGGGGTCTCGAGCAGTACTTC. Protein product: CASSAGGLEQYF.

The rearrangement uses TRBV18 and TRBJ2-3; possible D gene TRBD2, 6 bases. CDR1 is KGHSH, CDR2 LQKENI, per germline. V was trimmed by 3 bases and J by 7 bases, leaving 14 bases between them. The CDR3 contains 14 residues. DNA for the CDR3: TGTGCCAGCTCACCCTCACGGGACTTCTATACGCAGTATTTT. Translated: CASSPSRDFYTQYF.

The chain links TRBV2 to TRBJ2-3; TRBD2 agrees at 7 bases. The V and J ends lost 5 bases and 1 base, in that order; junction bases with no gene match: 3. This CDR3 contains 14 residues. CDR1 SNHLY and CDR2 FYNNEI come from the germline V gene. CDR3 sequence reads: CASSPRGGTDTQYF. For the CDR3, the DNA is TGTGCCAGCAGTCCACGGGGGGGCACAGATACGCAGTATTTT.

This rearrangement joins TRBV28 to TRBJ2-7; 7 bases map to TRBD1. This CDR3 comprises 14 residues. Germline assignment: CDR1 MDHEN and CDR2 SYDVKM. Trimming took 8 bases from V and 4 from J; bases not matched to a gene: 11. The CDR3 loop is CASSTSGQIYEQYF. CDR3 bases: TGTGCCAGCTCAACTTCGGGACAGATTTACGAGCAGTACTTC. The whole variable domain, remainder taken from reference TRBV28 and TRBJ2-7, is DVKVTQSSRYLVKRTGEKVFLECVQDMDHENMFWYRQDPGLGLRLIYFSYDVKMKEKGDIPEGYSVSREKKERFSLILESASTNQTSMYLCASSTSGQIYEQYFGPGTRLTVT.

The chain uses TRBV6-1 and TRBJ1-4; TRBD1 aligns across 8 bases. Trimming took 3 bases from V and 8 from J; bases not matched to a gene: 11. Per the germline V gene, CDR1 is MNHNS and CDR2 is SASEGT. The CDR3 contains 16 residues. The CDR3 here is CASSDIRGQGAEKLFF. The CDR3 DNA is TGTGCCAGCAGTGACATAAGAGGACAGGGCGCCGAAAAACTGTTTTTT.

The chain has TRBV4-1 and TRBJ2-7; 9 bases are shared with TRBD2. CDR3 length: 18 amino acids. Looked up from germline, CDR1 is MGHRA and CDR2 is YSYEKL. V lost 1 base, J lost 0 bases, and 10 bases stayed unmatched. In DNA, the CDR3 is TGCGCCAGCAGCCAAGTTGCTAGCGGGATATTAAGCTCCTACGAGCAGTACTTC. Translation gives CASSQVASGILSSYEQYF.

The rearrangement uses TRBV29-1 and TRBJ1-1, with 11 nucleotides matching TRBD1. The CDR3 spans 13 residues. The V and J ends lost 5 bases and 5 bases, in that order; junction bases with no gene match: 4. CDR1 and CDR2 from the germline V gene are SQVTM and ANQGSEA. For the CDR3, the DNA is TGCAGCGTTCGGACAGGGGGCATGACTGAAGCTTTCTTT. Its translation is CSVRTGGMTEAFF.

The rearrangement links TRBV10-2 to TRBJ2-3; 10 nucleotides line up with TRBD2. Germline CDR1 and CDR2: WSHSY and SAAADI. V was pared by 11 bases and J by 5 bases, with 7 bases of the junction left unmatched. CDR3 length: 13 amino acids. The CDR3 loop reads CASGTSVGDTQYF. The CDR3 DNA sequence: TGCGCCTCCGGGACTAGCGTCGGAGATACGCAGTATTTT.

This rearrangement joins TRBV11-3 to TRBJ1-1; D is possibly TRBD1 (5 bases). V lost 4 bases and J 1 base, leaving 7 bases between the germline ends. The CDR3 covers 13 residues. CDR1 and CDR2 from the germline V gene are SGHNT and YENEEA. Here the CDR3 DNA reads TGTGCCAGCAGCTCAGGGTCGAACACTGAAGCTTTCTTT. Translating gives CASSSGSNTEAFF.

The chain recombines TRBV27 with TRBJ1-1, with TRBD1 matching 7 bases. CDR1 is MNHEY, CDR2 SMNVEV, per germline (reference sequence). The junction had 14 bases not matched to a gene; V was cut back by 5 bases and J by 5 bases. The CDR3 is 16 residues long. The CDR3 DNA is TGTGCCAGCAGTCCCTACAGGGGCGCAATTAAGACTGAAGCTTTCTTT. As protein: CASSPYRGAIKTEAFF.

The V gene is TRBV28, the J gene TRBJ1-1; 12 bases line up with TRBD1. The CDR3 loop spans 17 amino acids. Germline-derived CDR1 and CDR2 are MDHEN and SYDVKM. V lost 6 bases to trimming and J lost 3 bases; unmatched junction nucleotides: 11. CDR3 coding DNA: TGTGCCAGCAGGGATACCGGGACAGGGGGCTGGTACACTGAAGCTTTCTTT. It specifies CASRDTGTGGWYTEAFF. The whole variable domain, remainder taken from reference TRBV28 and TRBJ1-1, is DVKVTQSSRYLVKRTGEKVFLECVQDMDHENMFWYRQDPGLGLRLIYFSYDVKMKEKGDIPEGYSVSREKKERFSLILESASTNQTSMYLCASRDTGTGGWYTEAFFGQGTRLTVV.

The CDR3 DNA reads TGTGCCTGGAGTCCACCGCCGGGACAGATGCTTGATCAGCCCCAGCATTTT. This codes for CAWSPPPGQMLDQPQHF. The rearrangement links TRBV30 to TRBJ1-5, with 7 bases fitting TRBD1. The CDR3 loop spans 17 amino acids. J gave up 5 bases and V 2 bases, and 15 bases lay outside the gene matches. The germline CDR1 and CDR2 sequences are GTSNPN and SVGIG (reference sequence). Supplemented by reference TRBV30 and TRBJ1-5, the full variable domain reads SQTIHQWPATLVQPVGSPLSLECTVEGTSNPNLYWYRQAAGRGLQLLFYSVGIGQISSEVPQNLSASRPQDRQFILSSKKLLLSDSGFYLCAWSPPPGQMLDQPQHFGDGTRLSIL.

The V and J genes are TRBV6-6 and TRBJ2-5, with 7 bases fitting TRBD1. CDR3 length: 14 residues. CDR1 and CDR2 (germline): MNHNY, SVGAGI (reference sequence). V was pared by 5 bases and J by 2 bases, with 5 bases of the junction left unmatched. CDR3 nucleotide sequence: TGTGCCAGCAGTCAGCCGGGACAGCAAGAGACCCAGTACTTC. Translating it yields CASSQPGQQETQYF.